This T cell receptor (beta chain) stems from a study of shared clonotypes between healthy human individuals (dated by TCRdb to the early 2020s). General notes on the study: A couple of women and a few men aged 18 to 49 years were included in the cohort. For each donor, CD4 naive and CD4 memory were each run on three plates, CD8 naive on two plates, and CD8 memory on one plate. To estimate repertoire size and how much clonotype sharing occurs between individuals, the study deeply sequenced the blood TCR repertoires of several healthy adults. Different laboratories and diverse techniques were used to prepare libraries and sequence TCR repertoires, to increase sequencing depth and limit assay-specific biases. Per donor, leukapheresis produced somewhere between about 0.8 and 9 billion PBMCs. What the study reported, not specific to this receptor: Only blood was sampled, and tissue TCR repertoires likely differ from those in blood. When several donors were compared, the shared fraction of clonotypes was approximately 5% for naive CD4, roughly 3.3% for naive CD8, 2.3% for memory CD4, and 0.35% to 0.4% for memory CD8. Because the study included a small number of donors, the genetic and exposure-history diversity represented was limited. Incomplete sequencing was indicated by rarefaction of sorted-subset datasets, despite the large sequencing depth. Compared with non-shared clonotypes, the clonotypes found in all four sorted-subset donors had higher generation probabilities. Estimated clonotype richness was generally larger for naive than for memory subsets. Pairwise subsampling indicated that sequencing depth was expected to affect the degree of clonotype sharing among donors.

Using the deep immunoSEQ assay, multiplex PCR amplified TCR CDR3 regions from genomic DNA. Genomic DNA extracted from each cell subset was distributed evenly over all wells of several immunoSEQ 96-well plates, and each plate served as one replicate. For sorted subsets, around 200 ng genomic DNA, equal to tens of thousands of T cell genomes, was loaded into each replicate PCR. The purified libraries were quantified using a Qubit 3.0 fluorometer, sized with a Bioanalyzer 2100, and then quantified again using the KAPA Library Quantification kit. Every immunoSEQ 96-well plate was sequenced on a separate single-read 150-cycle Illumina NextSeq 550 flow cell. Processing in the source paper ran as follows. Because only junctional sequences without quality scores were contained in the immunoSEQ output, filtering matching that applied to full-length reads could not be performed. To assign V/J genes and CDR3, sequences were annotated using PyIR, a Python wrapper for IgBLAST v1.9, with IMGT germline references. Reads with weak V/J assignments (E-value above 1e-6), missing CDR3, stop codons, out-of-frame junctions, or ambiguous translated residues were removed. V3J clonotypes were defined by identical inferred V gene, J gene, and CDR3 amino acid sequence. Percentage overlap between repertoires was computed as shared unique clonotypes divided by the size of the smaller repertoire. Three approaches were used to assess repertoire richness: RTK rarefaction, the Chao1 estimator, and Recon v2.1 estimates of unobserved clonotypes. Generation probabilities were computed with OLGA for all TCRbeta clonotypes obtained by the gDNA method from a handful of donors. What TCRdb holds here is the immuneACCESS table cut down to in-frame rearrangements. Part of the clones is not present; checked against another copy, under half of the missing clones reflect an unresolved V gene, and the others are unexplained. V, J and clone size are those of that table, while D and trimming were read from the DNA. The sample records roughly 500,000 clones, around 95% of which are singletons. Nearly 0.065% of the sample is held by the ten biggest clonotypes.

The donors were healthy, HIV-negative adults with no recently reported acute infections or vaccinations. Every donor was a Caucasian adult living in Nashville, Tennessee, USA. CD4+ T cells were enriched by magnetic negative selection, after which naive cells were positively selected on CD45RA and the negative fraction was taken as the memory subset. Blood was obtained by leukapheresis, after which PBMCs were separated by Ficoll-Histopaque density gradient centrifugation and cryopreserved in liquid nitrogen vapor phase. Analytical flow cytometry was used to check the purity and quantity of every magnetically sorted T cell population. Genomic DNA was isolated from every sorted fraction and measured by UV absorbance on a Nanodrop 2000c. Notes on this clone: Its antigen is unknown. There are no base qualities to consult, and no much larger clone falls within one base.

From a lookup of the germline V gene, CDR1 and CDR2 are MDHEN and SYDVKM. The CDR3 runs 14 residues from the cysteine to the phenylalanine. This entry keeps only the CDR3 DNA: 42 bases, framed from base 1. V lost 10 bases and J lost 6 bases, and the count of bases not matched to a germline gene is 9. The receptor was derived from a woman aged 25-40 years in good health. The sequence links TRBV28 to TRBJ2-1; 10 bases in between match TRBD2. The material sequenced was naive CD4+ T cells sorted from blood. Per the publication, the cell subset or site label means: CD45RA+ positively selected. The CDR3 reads CATKSGRAPNEQFF. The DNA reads TGTGCCACCAAAAGCGGGAGGGCCCCCAATGAGCAGTTCTTC.